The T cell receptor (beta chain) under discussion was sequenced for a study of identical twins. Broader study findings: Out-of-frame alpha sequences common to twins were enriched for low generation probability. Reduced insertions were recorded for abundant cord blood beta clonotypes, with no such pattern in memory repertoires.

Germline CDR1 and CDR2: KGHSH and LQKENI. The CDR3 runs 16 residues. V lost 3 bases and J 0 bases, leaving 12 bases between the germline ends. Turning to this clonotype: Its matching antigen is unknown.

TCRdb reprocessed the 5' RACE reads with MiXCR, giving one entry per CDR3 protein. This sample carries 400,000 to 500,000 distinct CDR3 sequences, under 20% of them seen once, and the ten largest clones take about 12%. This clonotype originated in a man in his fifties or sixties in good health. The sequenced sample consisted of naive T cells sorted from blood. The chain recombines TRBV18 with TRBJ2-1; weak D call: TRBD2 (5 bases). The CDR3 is CASSPSQGSSYNEQFF. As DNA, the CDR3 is TGTGCCAGCTCACCCTCACAAGGGAGCTCCTACAATGAGCAGTTCTTC. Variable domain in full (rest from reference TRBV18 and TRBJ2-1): NAGVMQNPRHLVRRRGQEARLRCSPMKGHSHVYWYRQLPEEGLKFMVYLQKENIIDESGMPKERFSAEFPKEGPSILRIQQVVRGDSAAYFCASSPSQGSSYNEQFFGPGTRLTVL.